The clone carrying this T cell receptor beta chain has just a few counts. Its target is unknown. This sample stems from a study of blood T cells in healthy people across ages. The CDR3 covers 16 residues. V lost 4 bases, J lost 4 bases, and 8 bases stayed unmatched. Germline CDR1 LGHNA, CDR2 YSLEER. For every donor, a draw yielded approximately 9.9 milliliters of peripheral blood. Next came a second PCR, run for about 6 to 12 cycles, which used a sample-barcoded 5' primer along with a J-beta primer mix. One entry per CDR3 protein results from TCRdb running MiXCR on the 5' RACE reads. The table records hundreds of thousands of distinct CDR3 sequences, around two fifths of them present only once. General study results and limits: Higher diversity and more naive CD4+ cells were features of long-lived donors, compared to aged donors. Older individuals had lower TCR beta diversity per million T cells (the decline was roughly linear). It was found that TCR beta diversity correlated strongly with the percentage of naive T cells.

The TCR sequence derives from a man aged 55 to 70 in good health. The specimen sequenced was blood. This chain joins TRBV4-3 and TRBJ2-5, with 11 bases identical to TRBD1. The CDR3 bases are TGCGCCAGCAGCCCAGGACAGGGGGCTTTTGGAGAGACCCAGTACTTC. Residues: CASSPGQGAFGETQYF.